This T cell receptor beta chain was recovered during a study of cytomegalovirus exposure and HLA in healthy donors. Study conclusions and caveats: In presence/absence analyses, roughly uniform sequencing depth across donors was assumed.

PCR employed 60 Vbeta and 13 Jbeta primers. The data were produced by immunoSEQ multiplex PCR, yet TCRdb's version contains in-frame clones alone and is incomplete. Of 130,000 to 150,000 clones detected, roughly 74% appear once; the ten largest clones hold 2% to 2.5%. A few counts support this clone. No antigen is known for it. The V gene lost 2 bases and the J gene lost 8 bases, with 11 bases spanning the gap. Per the germline V gene, CDR1 is SGHDT and CDR2 is YYEEEE. The CDR3 extends over 13 amino acids. The TCR originated in a woman aged 18-35 years in good health and CMV-seropositive. The sequencing sample was made of PBMCs. V usage is TRBV5-6 and J usage is TRBJ1-3, with unresolved D. CDR3 in amino acids: CASSFVAGDTIYF. Here the CDR3 DNA reads TGTGCCAGCAGCTTTGTTGCCGGGGACACCATATATTTT.